Listed below are T cell receptor beta chains from one sample, sequenced in a study of radiotherapy plus CTLA-4 blockade in lung cancer. Produced via immunoSEQ multiplex PCR; TCRdb's table is partial and in-frame only. The sample consists of tens of thousands of clones, more than 60% of them appearing once. The sequencing here drew on peripheral blood, taken from a patient treated with radiotherapy plus ipilimumab. The receptor source for this set is a human donor with non-small cell lung cancer who had a partial response to radiotherapy plus ipilimumab. CDR3s include the opening cysteine and the closing phenylalanine or tryptophan. D genes are given only for firm matches. Some rows have no size entry. The others give once, few or many, or a class for an expanded clone.

TRBV7-2	.	TRBD1	TRBJ1-6	TGTGCCAGCACCGCCGGGACAGGGGAGCGGTCACCCCTCCACTTT	CASTAGTGERSPLHF
TRBV28	.	.	TRBJ1-2	TGTGCCAGCAGTTCCCTTGGACTGACCGGCTATGGCTACACCTTC	CASSSLGLTGYGYTF
TRBV5-6	once	.	TRBJ2-7	TGTGCCAGCAGCTTACAGGGATTCGGGCAGTACTTC	CASSLQGFGQYF
TRBV9	few	TRBD1	TRBJ2-2	TGTGCCAGCAGCGTAACGGACAGGGGGTTTAACACCGGGGAGCTGTTTTTT	CASSVTDRGFNTGELFF
TRBV2	.	TRBD1	TRBJ2-7	TGTGCCAGCAGAAACGGACAGGGGAGCTCCTACGAGCAGTACTTC	CASRNGQGSSYEQYF
TRBV6-5	.	.	TRBJ2-6	TGTGCCAGCAGCCAGGGAACCTCTGGGGCCAACGTCCTGACTTTC	CASSQGTSGANVLTF
TRBV4-3	.	TRBD2	TRBJ2-2	TGCGCCAGCAGCCAAGTCCTGGGCGGCGGGGGGGCCACCGGGGAGCTGTTTTTT	CASSQVLGGGGATGELFF
TRBV4-2	few	.	TRBJ2-3	TGTGCCAGCAGCCTTCGGCGGGACCCTGAAGATACGCAGTATTTT	CASSLRRDPEDTQYF
TRBV5-4	.	TRBD1	TRBJ2-4	TGTGCCAGCAGCTTGGCCGGGGGACAGGGGCTAGGCATTCAGTACTTC	CASSLAGGQGLGIQYF
TRBV9	.	TRBD2	TRBJ2-3	TGTGCCAGCAGCGTAGTAACTAGCGGGGGACGTAGCACAGATACGCAGTATTTT	CASSVVTSGGRSTDTQYF
TRBV18	once	.	TRBJ2-3	TGTGCCAGCTCGCTGGACTACCGCACAGATACGCAGTATTTT	CASSLDYRTDTQYF
TRBV6-6	.	.	TRBJ2-7	TGTGCCAGCAGTTACGTTCCGGGATACGAGCAGTACTTC	CASSYVPGYEQYF
TRBV5-8	.	TRBD1	TRBJ1-4	TGTGCCAGCAGCATCCAAGGACAGGGGTCTGAAAAACTGTTTTTT	CASSIQGQGSEKLFF
TRBV7-3	.	TRBD1	TRBJ1-6	TGTGCCAGCAGCCTACAGGGGGCGAATTCACCCCTCCACTTT	CASSLQGANSPLHF
TRBV6-1	.	TRBD2	TRBJ2-1	TGTGCCGGCGCGGGACTAGCGGGGTCGCATGAGCAGTTCTTC	CAGAGLAGSHEQFF
TRBV28	.	TRBD1	TRBJ1-2	TGTGCCAGCAGTTTCCGAGGACAGGGTAGCTATGGCTACACCTTC	CASSFRGQGSYGYTF
TRBV29-1	.	TRBD1	TRBJ1-3	TGCAGCGTGGGGACAGGCTCTGGAAACACCATATATTTT	CSVGTGSGNTIYF
TRBV5-6	.	.	TRBJ2-7	TGTGCCAGCAGCTCCTCAGGCTACGAGCAGTACTTC	CASSSSGYEQYF
TRBV10-1	.	.	TRBJ2-1	TGCGCCAGCAGTGAGGGCACCTACAATGAGCAGTTCTTC	CASSEGTYNEQFF
TRBV7-2	.	TRBD1	TRBJ1-2	TGTGCCAGCAGCTTAGCTCCTGGGACAGCCGATGGCTACACCTTC	CASSLAPGTADGYTF
TRBV6-6	.	.	TRBJ2-7	TGTGCCAGCAGTTACGGGGCAGGATACGAGCAGTACTTC	CASSYGAGYEQYF
TRBV6-1	.	TRBD2	TRBJ2-2	TGTGCCAGCAGTGAAAATGGAGCGGGGGGCCTCGTAAACACCGGGGAGCTGTTTTTT	CASSENGAGGLVNTGELFF
TRBV6-1	.	.	TRBJ1-4	TGTGCCAGCAGTGACAGGGGAAGTGAAAAACTGTTTTTT	CASSDRGSEKLFF
TRBV4-1	.	TRBD1	TRBJ2-2	TGCGCCAGCATGGACAGGGGGCAGAACACCGGGGAGCTGTTTTTT	CASMDRGQNTGELFF
TRBV6-5	.	TRBD1	TRBJ1-4	TGTGCCAGCAGTTACACAGGGGGCGCGGAAAAACTGTTTTTT	CASSYTGGAEKLFF
TRBV4-2	.	.	TRBJ1-5	TGTGCCAGCAGCCAAGATGCGCGCGGGACGCAAGGGCCCCAGCATTTT	CASSQDARGTQGPQHF